This is a list of T cell receptor beta chains from one sample in a study of cytomegalovirus exposure and HLA in healthy donors. Assay: immunoSEQ multiplex PCR; the TCRdb copy retains only in-frame clones and omits some. The sample has some 210,000 clones; around 81% are singletons. Sequenced material: PBMCs. These TCRs come from a woman aged 50 to 60 in good health and CMV-seropositive. Both conserved end residues are part of each CDR3. The order of the fields is CDR3 protein, CDR3 DNA, CDR3 length, V gene, D gene, J gene, clone size. The D gene is left open where the match is weak. Rows give clone size only sometimes, using once, few, many, or a class for an expanded clone.

CDR3 protein: CASSPTGTGNTEAFF; CDR3 DNA: TGTGCCAGCTCACCCACCGGGACAGGGAACACTGAAGCTTTCTTT; CDR3 length: 15; V gene: TRBV18; D gene: TRBD1; J gene: TRBJ1-1; clone size: once
CDR3 protein: CATYGTDNEKLFF; CDR3 DNA: TGTGCCACCTATGGGACAGATAATGAAAAACTGTTTTTT; CDR3 length: 13; V gene: TRBV15; D gene: TRBD1; J gene: TRBJ1-4; clone size: -
CDR3 protein: CASSPRQGTDTQYF; CDR3 DNA: TGTGCCAGCAGCCCTCGACAGGGTACAGATACGCAGTATTTT; CDR3 length: 14; V gene: TRBV6-4; D gene: TRBD1; J gene: TRBJ2-3; clone size: once
CDR3 protein: CASSTGLAPGELFF; CDR3 DNA: TGTGCCAGTAGCACTGGACTAGCGCCCGGGGAGCTGTTTTTT; CDR3 length: 14; V gene: TRBV19; D gene: TRBD2; J gene: TRBJ2-2; clone size: -
CDR3 protein: CASRVTENTNTGELFF; CDR3 DNA: TGTGCCAGTAGGGTGACGGAGAATACGAACACCGGGGAGCTGTTTTTT; CDR3 length: 16; V gene: TRBV19; D gene: -; J gene: TRBJ2-2; clone size: -
CDR3 protein: CASSTHLSVTDTQYF; CDR3 DNA: TGTGCCAGTAGTACCCACCTAAGTGTGACAGATACGCAGTATTTT; CDR3 length: 15; V gene: TRBV19; D gene: -; J gene: TRBJ2-3; clone size: -
CDR3 protein: CASSTSGDRDYEQYF; CDR3 DNA: TGTGCCAGTAGTACCTCCGGGGACAGGGATTACGAGCAGTACTTC; CDR3 length: 15; V gene: TRBV19; D gene: TRBD1; J gene: TRBJ2-7; clone size: -
CDR3 protein: CASSWDRANEQYF; CDR3 DNA: TGTGCCAGCAGTTGGGACAGGGCAAACGAGCAGTACTTC; CDR3 length: 13; V gene: TRBV28; D gene: TRBD1; J gene: TRBJ2-7; clone size: -
CDR3 protein: CASSSPREGYTEAFF; CDR3 DNA: TGTGCCAGTAGTTCACCAAGGGAGGGCTACACTGAAGCTTTCTTT; CDR3 length: 15; V gene: TRBV19; D gene: -; J gene: TRBJ1-1; clone size: -
CDR3 protein: CASSAEAGTSGGTGELFF; CDR3 DNA: TGTGCCAGCAGCGCCGAGGCCGGGACTAGCGGGGGTACCGGGGAGCTGTTTTTT; CDR3 length: 18; V gene: TRBV6-4; D gene: TRBD2; J gene: TRBJ2-2; clone size: -
CDR3 protein: CASSPGLAGRNGELFF; CDR3 DNA: TGTGCCAGCTCACCCGGACTAGCGGGGAGGAACGGGGAGCTGTTTTTT; CDR3 length: 16; V gene: TRBV18; D gene: TRBD2; J gene: TRBJ2-2; clone size: -
CDR3 protein: CASSVVRSDTQYF; CDR3 DNA: TGTGCCAGCAGTGTTGTGAGGTCAGATACGCAGTATTTT; CDR3 length: 13; V gene: TRBV6-1; D gene: -; J gene: TRBJ2-3; clone size: -
CDR3 protein: CASSPGQSYNSPLHF; CDR3 DNA: TGTGCCAGCTCACCGGGACAGAGCTATAATTCACCCCTCCACTTT; CDR3 length: 15; V gene: TRBV18; D gene: TRBD1; J gene: TRBJ1-6; clone size: once
CDR3 protein: CASSLVIADTQYF; CDR3 DNA: TGCGCCAGCAGCTTGGTCATTGCAGATACGCAGTATTTT; CDR3 length: 13; V gene: TRBV5-1; D gene: -; J gene: TRBJ2-3; clone size: -
CDR3 protein: CASSWGTGKNYEQYF; CDR3 DNA: TGTGCCAGCAGTTGGGGGACAGGGAAAAACTACGAGCAGTACTTC; CDR3 length: 15; V gene: TRBV6-5; D gene: TRBD1; J gene: TRBJ2-7; clone size: -
CDR3 protein: CASSITGGWTGELFF; CDR3 DNA: TGTGCCAGCAGCATTACAGGGGGCTGGACCGGGGAGCTGTTTTTT; CDR3 length: 15; V gene: TRBV7-3; D gene: TRBD1; J gene: TRBJ2-2; clone size: -
CDR3 protein: CASRDTPENSPLHF; CDR3 DNA: TGTGCCAGTAGGGACACCCCCGAGAATTCACCCCTCCACTTT; CDR3 length: 14; V gene: TRBV19; D gene: -; J gene: TRBJ1-6; clone size: -
CDR3 protein: CAWSSGAPTDTQYF; CDR3 DNA: TGTGCCTGGAGCAGCGGGGCCCCCACAGATACGCAGTATTTT; CDR3 length: 14; V gene: TRBV30; D gene: TRBD2; J gene: TRBJ2-3; clone size: -
CDR3 protein: CASSLRTRGLIGDTIYF; CDR3 DNA: TGTGCCAGCAGCTTGAGGACCAGGGGCCTTATCGGAGACACCATATATTTT; CDR3 length: 17; V gene: TRBV7-9; D gene: -; J gene: TRBJ1-3; clone size: -
CDR3 protein: CASSVSGMNTEAFF; CDR3 DNA: TGCGCCAGCAGCGTCTCCGGGATGAACACTGAAGCTTTCTTT; CDR3 length: 14; V gene: TRBV5-1; D gene: -; J gene: TRBJ1-1; clone size: -
CDR3 protein: CASSFRTGGMNTEAFF; CDR3 DNA: TGTGCCAGCAGCTTTCGGACAGGAGGTATGAACACTGAAGCTTTCTTT; CDR3 length: 16; V gene: TRBV5-6; D gene: TRBD1; J gene: TRBJ1-1; clone size: -
CDR3 protein: CASSLVLGSYGYTF; CDR3 DNA: TGTGCCAGCAGCTTAGTGTTAGGGAGCTATGGCTACACCTTC; CDR3 length: 14; V gene: TRBV11-2; D gene: -; J gene: TRBJ1-2; clone size: -
CDR3 protein: CASSPAGAPTDTQYF; CDR3 DNA: TGTGCCAGCAGCCCCGCGGGGGCCCCCACAGATACGCAGTATTTT; CDR3 length: 15; V gene: TRBV7-3; D gene: -; J gene: TRBJ2-3; clone size: -
CDR3 protein: CASIFRTGAISGYTF; CDR3 DNA: TGTGCCAGCATATTCCGGACAGGGGCGATTAGTGGCTACACCTTC; CDR3 length: 15; V gene: TRBV6-1; D gene: TRBD1; J gene: TRBJ1-2; clone size: -
CDR3 protein: CASSVATGAADTQYF; CDR3 DNA: TGTGCCAGCAGCGTAGCTACAGGGGCTGCAGATACGCAGTATTTT; CDR3 length: 15; V gene: TRBV9; D gene: TRBD1; J gene: TRBJ2-3; clone size: -
CDR3 protein: CASSLDSRGDRVSEAFF; CDR3 DNA: TGTGCCAGCAGCTTAGATAGTCGGGGGGACAGGGTCTCTGAAGCTTTCTTT; CDR3 length: 17; V gene: TRBV7-7; D gene: TRBD1; J gene: TRBJ1-1; clone size: -
CDR3 protein: CASSAPQGTSATNEKLFF; CDR3 DNA: TGTGCCAGTAGTGCTCCACAGGGAACCTCGGCAACTAATGAAAAACTGTTTTTT; CDR3 length: 18; V gene: TRBV19; D gene: -; J gene: TRBJ1-4; clone size: -
CDR3 protein: CASSLAWRGRSYEQYF; CDR3 DNA: TGCGCCAGCAGCTTGGCCTGGAGGGGGCGATCCTACGAGCAGTACTTC; CDR3 length: 16; V gene: TRBV5-1; D gene: -; J gene: TRBJ2-7; clone size: -
CDR3 protein: CASSFGGLPGELFF; CDR3 DNA: TGTGCCAGCAGTTTCGGGGGTTTGCCCGGGGAGCTGTTTTTT; CDR3 length: 14; V gene: TRBV6-5; D gene: -; J gene: TRBJ2-2; clone size: -
CDR3 protein: CASSHPGTPLPNEQFF; CDR3 DNA: TGTGCCAGCAGCCACCCCGGGACACCACTCCCCAATGAGCAGTTCTTC; CDR3 length: 16; V gene: TRBV5-4; D gene: -; J gene: TRBJ2-1; clone size: -
CDR3 protein: CASSREGNFEKLFF; CDR3 DNA: TGTGCCAGCAGTAGGGAGGGGAATTTTGAAAAACTGTTTTTT; CDR3 length: 14; V gene: TRBV6-5; D gene: -; J gene: TRBJ1-4; clone size: -
CDR3 protein: CASSSETEAFF; CDR3 DNA: TGTGCCAGCAGTTCGGAGACTGAAGCTTTCTTT; CDR3 length: 11; V gene: TRBV6-5; D gene: -; J gene: TRBJ1-1; clone size: -
CDR3 protein: CASSPGQGPYGPQHF; CDR3 DNA: TGTGCCAGCTCACCGGGACAGGGTCCCTATGGGCCCCAGCATTTT; CDR3 length: 15; V gene: TRBV18; D gene: TRBD1; J gene: TRBJ1-5; clone size: -
CDR3 protein: CATSTQMNTEAFF; CDR3 DNA: TGTGCCACCTCGACACAGATGAACACTGAAGCTTTCTTT; CDR3 length: 13; V gene: TRBV10-3; D gene: -; J gene: TRBJ1-1; clone size: -
CDR3 protein: CATGDRVKNTEAFF; CDR3 DNA: TGTGCCACCGGAGACAGGGTTAAGAACACTGAAGCTTTCTTT; CDR3 length: 14; V gene: TRBV28; D gene: TRBD1; J gene: TRBJ1-1; clone size: -
CDR3 protein: CASSVGGGANYGYTF; CDR3 DNA: TGTGCCAGCAGCGTAGGAGGGGGCGCGAACTATGGCTACACCTTC; CDR3 length: 15; V gene: TRBV9; D gene: TRBD1; J gene: TRBJ1-2; clone size: -
CDR3 protein: CASSLNRDNEQFF; CDR3 DNA: TGTGCCAGCAGCTTAAACAGGGACAATGAGCAGTTCTTC; CDR3 length: 13; V gene: TRBV7-3; D gene: -; J gene: TRBJ2-1; clone size: -
CDR3 protein: CSSSVRLSGDEKLFF; CDR3 DNA: TGTTCCAGCAGCGTAAGGCTCTCGGGAGATGAAAAACTGTTTTTT; CDR3 length: 15; V gene: TRBV7-9; D gene: -; J gene: TRBJ1-4; clone size: -
CDR3 protein: CASSLASGANVLTF; CDR3 DNA: TGTGCCAGCAGCTTGGCCTCTGGGGCCAACGTCCTGACTTTC; CDR3 length: 14; V gene: TRBV7-9; D gene: -; J gene: TRBJ2-6; clone size: few
CDR3 protein: CASSLVLTRNNEQFF; CDR3 DNA: TGTGCCAGCAGCTTAGTATTAACCAGAAACAATGAGCAGTTCTTC; CDR3 length: 15; V gene: TRBV7-9; D gene: -; J gene: TRBJ2-1; clone size: few